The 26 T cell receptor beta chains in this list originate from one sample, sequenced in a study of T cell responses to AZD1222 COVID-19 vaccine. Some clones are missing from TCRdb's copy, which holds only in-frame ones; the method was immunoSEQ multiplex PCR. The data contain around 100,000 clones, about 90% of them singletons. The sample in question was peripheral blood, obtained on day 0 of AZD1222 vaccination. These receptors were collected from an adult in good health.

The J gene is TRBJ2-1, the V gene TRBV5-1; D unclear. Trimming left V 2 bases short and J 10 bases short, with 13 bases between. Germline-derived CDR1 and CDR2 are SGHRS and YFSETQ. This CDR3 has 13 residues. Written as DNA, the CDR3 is TGCGCCAGCAGCTTCGGTCGACGGCGGGAGCAGTTCTTC. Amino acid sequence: CASSFGRRREQFF.

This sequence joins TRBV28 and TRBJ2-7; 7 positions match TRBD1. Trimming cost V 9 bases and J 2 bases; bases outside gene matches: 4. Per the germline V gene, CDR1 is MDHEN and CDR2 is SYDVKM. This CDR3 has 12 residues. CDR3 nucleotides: TGTGCCAGTAGACAGGGCCCCTACGAGCAGTACTTC. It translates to CASRQGPYEQYF.

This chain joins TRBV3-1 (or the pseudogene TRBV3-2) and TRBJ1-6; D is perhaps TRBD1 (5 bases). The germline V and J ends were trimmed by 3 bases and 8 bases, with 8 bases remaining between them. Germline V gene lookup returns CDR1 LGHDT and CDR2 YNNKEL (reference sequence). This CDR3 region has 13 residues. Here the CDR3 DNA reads TGTGCCAGCAGCCATCAGGGAGATTCACCCCTCCACTTT. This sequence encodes CASSHQGDSPLHF.

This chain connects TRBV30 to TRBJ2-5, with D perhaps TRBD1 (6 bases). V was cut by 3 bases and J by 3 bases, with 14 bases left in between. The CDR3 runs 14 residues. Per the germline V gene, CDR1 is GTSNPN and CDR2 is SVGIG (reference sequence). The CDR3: CAWRPPGHKETQYF. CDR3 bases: TGTGCCTGGAGGCCCCCGGGACACAAAGAGACCCAGTACTTC.

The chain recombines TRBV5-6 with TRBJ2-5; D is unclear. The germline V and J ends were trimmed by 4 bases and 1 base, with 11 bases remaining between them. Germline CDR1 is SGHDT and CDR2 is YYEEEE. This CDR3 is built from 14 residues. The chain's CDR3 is CASSPAPPQETQYF. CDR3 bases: TGTGCCAGCAGCCCAGCCCCCCCCCAAGAGACCCAGTACTTC.

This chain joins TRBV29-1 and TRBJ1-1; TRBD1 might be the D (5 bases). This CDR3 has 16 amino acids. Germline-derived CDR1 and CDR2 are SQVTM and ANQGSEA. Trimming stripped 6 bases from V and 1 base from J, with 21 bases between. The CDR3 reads CSVRAGMRDGNTEAFF. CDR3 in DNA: TGCAGCGTCCGGGCAGGGATGAGGGATGGGAACACTGAAGCTTTCTTT. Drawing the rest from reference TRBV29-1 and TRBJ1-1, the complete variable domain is SAVISQKPSRDICQRGTSLTIQCQVDSQVTMMFWYRQQPGQSLTLIATANQGSEATYESGFVIDKFPISRPNLTFSTLTVSNMSPEDSSIYLCSVRAGMRDGNTEAFFGQGTRLTVV.

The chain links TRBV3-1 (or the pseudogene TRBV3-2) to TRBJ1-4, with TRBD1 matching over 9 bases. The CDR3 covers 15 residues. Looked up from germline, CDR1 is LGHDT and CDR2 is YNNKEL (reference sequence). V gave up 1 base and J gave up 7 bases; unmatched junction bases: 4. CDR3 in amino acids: CASSQGDRVGEKLFF. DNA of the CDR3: TGTGCCAGCAGCCAAGGGGACAGGGTCGGTGAAAAACTGTTTTTT.

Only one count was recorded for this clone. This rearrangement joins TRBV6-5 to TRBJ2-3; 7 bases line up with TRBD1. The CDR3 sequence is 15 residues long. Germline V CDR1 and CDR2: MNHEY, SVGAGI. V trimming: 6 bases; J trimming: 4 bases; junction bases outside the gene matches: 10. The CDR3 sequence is CASRTGTANSDTQYF. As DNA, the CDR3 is TGTGCCAGCAGGACCGGGACAGCGAACTCAGATACGCAGTATTTT.

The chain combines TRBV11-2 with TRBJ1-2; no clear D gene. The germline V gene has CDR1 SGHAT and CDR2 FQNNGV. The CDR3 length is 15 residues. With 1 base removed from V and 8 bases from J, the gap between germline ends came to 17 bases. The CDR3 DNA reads TGTGCCAGCAGCTTAGGAATGGCCTCCTCGGGCGGCTACACCTTC. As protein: CASSLGMASSGGYTF.

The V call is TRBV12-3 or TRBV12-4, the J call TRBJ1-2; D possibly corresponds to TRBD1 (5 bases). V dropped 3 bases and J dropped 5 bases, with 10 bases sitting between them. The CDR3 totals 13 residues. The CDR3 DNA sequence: TGTGCCAGCAGTTTTCAGGGAGGGTATGGCTACACCTTC. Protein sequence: CASSFQGGYGYTF.

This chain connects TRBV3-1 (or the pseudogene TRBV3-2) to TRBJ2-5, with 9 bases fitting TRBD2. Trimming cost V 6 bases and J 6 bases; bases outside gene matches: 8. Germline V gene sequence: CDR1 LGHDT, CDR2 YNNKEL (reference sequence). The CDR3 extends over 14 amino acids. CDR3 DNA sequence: TGTGCCAGCAGTTCTGGCGGGGGGGCGCAGACCCAGTACTTC. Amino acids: CASSSGGGAQTQYF.

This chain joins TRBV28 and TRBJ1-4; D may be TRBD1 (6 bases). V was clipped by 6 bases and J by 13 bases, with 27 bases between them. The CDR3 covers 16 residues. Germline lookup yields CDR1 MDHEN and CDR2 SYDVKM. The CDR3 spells CASSRGDLATVDRLFF. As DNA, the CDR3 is TGTGCCAGCAGCCGCGGAGATCTAGCCACAGTGGACAGACTGTTTTTT.

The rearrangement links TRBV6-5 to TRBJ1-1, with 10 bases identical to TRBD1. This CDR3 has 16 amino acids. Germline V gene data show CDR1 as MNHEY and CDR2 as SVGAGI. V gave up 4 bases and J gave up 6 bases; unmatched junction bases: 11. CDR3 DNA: TGTGCCAGCAGTTCGAGTGCGGCGGGACAGGGGTCTGAAGCTTTCTTT. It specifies CASSSSAAGQGSEAFF.

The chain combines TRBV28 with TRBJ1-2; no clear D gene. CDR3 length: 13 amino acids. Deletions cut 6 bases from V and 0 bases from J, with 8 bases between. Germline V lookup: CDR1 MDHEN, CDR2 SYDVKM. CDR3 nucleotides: TGTGCCAGCAGCCTCTTAGCTAACTATGGCTACACCTTC. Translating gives CASSLLANYGYTF.

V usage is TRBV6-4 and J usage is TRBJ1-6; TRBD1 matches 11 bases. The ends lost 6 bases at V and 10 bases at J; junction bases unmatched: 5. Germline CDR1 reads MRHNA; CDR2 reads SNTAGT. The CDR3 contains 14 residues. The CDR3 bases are TGTGCCAGCAGCCCCGGGACAGGGGGATCACCCCTCCACTTT. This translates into CASSPGTGGSPLHF.

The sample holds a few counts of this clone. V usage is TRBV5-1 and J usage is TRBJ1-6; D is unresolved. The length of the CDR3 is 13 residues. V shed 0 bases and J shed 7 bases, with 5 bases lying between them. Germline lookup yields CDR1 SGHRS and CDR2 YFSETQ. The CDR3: CASSLEQNSPLHF. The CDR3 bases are TGCGCCAGCAGCTTGGAACAAAATTCACCCCTCCACTTT.

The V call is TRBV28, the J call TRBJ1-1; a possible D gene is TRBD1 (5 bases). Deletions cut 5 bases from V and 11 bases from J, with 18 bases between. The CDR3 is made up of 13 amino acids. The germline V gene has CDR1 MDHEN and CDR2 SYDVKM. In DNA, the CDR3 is TGTGCCAGCAGTCCGAACTGGCGGGGGGAGGCTTTCTTT. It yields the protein CASSPNWRGEAFF.

This CDR3 is CAWITWRGGSYEQYF. The CDR3 DNA reads TGTGCCTGGATAACGTGGCGGGGGGGATCCTACGAGCAGTACTTC. The rearrangement joins TRBV30 to TRBJ2-7; 9 bases map to TRBD2. The CDR3 consists of 15 residues. Trimming cost V 4 bases and J 1 base; bases outside gene matches: 8. Germline V gene lookup returns CDR1 GTSNPN and CDR2 SVGIG (reference sequence).

CDR3 region: CASRTTGNTEAFF. CDR3 nucleotides: TGTGCCAGCAGGACGACAGGGAACACTGAAGCTTTCTTT. The chain combines TRBV13 with TRBJ1-1, with D maybe TRBD1 (6 bases). This CDR3 is 13 amino acids long. Trimming shortened V by 6 bases and J by 1 base, and 9 bases separated the two germline ends. CDR1 is PRHDT and CDR2 is FYEKMQ in the germline V gene (reference sequence).

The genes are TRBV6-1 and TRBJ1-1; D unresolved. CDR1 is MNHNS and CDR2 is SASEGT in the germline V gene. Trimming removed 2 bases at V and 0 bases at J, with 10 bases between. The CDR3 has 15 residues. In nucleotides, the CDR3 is TGTGCCAGCAGTGAAAGTAGTTTAATGAACACTGAAGCTTTCTTT. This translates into CASSESSLMNTEAFF.

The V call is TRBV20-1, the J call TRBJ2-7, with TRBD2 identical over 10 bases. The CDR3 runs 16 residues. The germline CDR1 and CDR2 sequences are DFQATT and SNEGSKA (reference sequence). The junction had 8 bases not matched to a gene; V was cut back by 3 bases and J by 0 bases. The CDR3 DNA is TGCAGTGCTAGTGGACTAGCGGCGACGAGCTCCTACGAGCAGTACTTC. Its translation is CSASGLAATSSYEQYF.

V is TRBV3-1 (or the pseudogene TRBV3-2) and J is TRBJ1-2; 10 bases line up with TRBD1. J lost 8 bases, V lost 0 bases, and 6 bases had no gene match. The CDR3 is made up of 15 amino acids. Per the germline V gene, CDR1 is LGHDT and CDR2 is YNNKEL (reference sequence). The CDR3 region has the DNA TGTGCCAGCAGCCAAGAGGACAGGGGGATTTCGGGCTACACCTTC. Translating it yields CASSQEDRGISGYTF.

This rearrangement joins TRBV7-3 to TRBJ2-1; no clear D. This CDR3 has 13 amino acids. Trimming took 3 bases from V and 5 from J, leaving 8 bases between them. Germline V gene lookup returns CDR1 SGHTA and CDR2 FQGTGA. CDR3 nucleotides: TGTGCCAGCAGCTTCGCCCGAAACAATGAGCAGTTCTTC. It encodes CASSFARNNEQFF.

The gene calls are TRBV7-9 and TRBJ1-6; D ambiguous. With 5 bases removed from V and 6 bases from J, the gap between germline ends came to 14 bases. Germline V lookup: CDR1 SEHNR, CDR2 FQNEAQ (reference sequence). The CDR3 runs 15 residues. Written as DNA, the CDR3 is TGTGCCAGCAGCCTAGGTTCAGGCGGTAATTCACCCCTCCACTTT. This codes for CASSLGSGGNSPLHF.

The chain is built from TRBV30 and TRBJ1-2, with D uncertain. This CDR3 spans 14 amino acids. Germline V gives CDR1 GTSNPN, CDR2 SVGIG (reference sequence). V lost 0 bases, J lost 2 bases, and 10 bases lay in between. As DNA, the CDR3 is TGTGCCTGGAGTGTACAAGTGAGGAACTATGGCTACACCTTC. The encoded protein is CAWSVQVRNYGYTF.

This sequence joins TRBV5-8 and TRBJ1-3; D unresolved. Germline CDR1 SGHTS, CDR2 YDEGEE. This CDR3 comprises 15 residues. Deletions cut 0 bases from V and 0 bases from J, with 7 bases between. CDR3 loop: CASSLGQSSGNTIYF. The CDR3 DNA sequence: TGTGCCAGCAGCTTGGGGCAGAGCTCTGGAAACACCATATATTTT.